This T cell receptor (beta chain) was captured by sequencing in a study of beta chain features in type 1 diabetes. Study in general: Patients were similar to healthy donors in age and gender (as well as in cell yields).

This clone showed up just a few times. Its antigen is currently unknown. V was clipped by 2 bases and J by 5 bases; unmatched bases: 4. From germline, CDR1 is KGHSH and CDR2 LQKENI. CDR3 size: 15 residues. The study reverse transcribed the entire isolated RNA, so it sequenced expressed TCRB transcripts. Average reads for naive, central memory and regulatory T cell samples were about 3.57 million. The method was immunoSEQ multiplex PCR; TCRdb's version includes in-frame clones alone and lacks a portion of them. This repertoire shows 130,000 or so clones, roughly 10% found once; its top ten account for 0.6% to 0.9%. Study observations and caveats: VDJ junctions from patients with type 1 diabetes contained fewer insertions and more deletions. Shorter TCRB CDR3s, moderately but significantly so, marked every one of the four CD4+ subsets in Type 1 diabetes patients.

A single heparinised blood sample, averaging roughly 0.11 L, was obtained per donor. The receptor's source is a man between 25 and 39 years old with type 1 diabetes. The material sequenced was central memory CD4+ T cells from blood. The chain carries TRBV18 and TRBJ2-3; 10 bases match TRBD2. CDR3 loop: CASSPSLAGLDTQYF. The CDR3 region has the DNA TGTGCCAGCTCACCATCACTAGCGGGGCTAGATACGCAGTATTTT.